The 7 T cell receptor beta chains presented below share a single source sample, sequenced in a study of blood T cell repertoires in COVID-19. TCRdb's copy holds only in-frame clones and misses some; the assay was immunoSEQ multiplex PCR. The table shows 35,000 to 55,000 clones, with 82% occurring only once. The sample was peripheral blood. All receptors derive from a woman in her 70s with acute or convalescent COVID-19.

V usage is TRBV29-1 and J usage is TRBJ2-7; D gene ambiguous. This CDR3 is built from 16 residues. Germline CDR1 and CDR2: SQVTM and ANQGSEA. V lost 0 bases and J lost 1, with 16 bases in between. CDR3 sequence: CSVEDPIGRGSYEQYF. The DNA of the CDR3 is TGCAGCGTTGAAGATCCTATAGGCCGCGGTTCCTACGAGCAGTACTTC.

The CDR3, as DNA: TGTGCCAGCAGATTACTAGGGGAGGACACCTTC. This encodes CASRLLGEDTF. The chain has TRBV12-3 or TRBV12-4 and TRBJ1-2; perhaps TRBD1 as D (5 bases). CDR3 size: 11 residues. Trimming stripped 6 bases from V and 12 bases from J, with 14 bases between.

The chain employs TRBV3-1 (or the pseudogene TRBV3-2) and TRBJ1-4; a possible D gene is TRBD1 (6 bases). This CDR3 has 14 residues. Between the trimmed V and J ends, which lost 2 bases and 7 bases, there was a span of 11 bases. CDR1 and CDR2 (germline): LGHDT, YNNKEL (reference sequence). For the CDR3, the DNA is TGTGCCAGCAGCCAAAGAGTACAGGGTGAAAAACTGTTTTTT. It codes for CASSQRVQGEKLFF.

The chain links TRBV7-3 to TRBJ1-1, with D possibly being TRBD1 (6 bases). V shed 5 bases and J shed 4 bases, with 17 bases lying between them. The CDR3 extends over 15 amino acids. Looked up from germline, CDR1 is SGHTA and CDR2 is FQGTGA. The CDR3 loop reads CASSDYRVLGTEAFF. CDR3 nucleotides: TGTGCCAGCAGCGACTACAGGGTATTGGGCACTGAAGCTTTCTTT.

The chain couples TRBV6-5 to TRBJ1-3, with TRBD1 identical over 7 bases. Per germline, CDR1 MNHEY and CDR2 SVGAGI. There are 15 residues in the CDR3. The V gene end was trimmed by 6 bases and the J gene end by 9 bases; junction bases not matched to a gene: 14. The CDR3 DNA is TGTGCCAGCAGAAACGGACAGGTCTCCGGCGGCACCATATATTTT. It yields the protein CASRNGQVSGGTIYF.

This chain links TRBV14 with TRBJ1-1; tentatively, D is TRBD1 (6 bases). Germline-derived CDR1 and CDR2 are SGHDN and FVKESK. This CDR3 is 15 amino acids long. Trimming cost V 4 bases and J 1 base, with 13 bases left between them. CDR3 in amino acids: CASSLQGGRNTEAFF. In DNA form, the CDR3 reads TGTGCCAGCAGCCTCCAAGGGGGTCGGAACACTGAAGCTTTCTTT.

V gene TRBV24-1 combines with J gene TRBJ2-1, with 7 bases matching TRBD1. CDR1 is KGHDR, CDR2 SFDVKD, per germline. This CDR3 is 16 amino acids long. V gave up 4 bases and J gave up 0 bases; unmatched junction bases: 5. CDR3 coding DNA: TGTGCCACCAGTGAGGAGACAGGGTTCTCCTACAATGAGCAGTTCTTC. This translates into CATSEETGFSYNEQFF.